This T cell receptor (beta chain) was retrieved from a study of shared clonotypes between healthy human individuals. Study-level points and caveats: Depth of sequencing was expected to influence donor clonotype sharing.

Of note for this clone: Its antigen is as yet unknown.

Trimming took 2 bases from V and 4 from J, leaving 13 bases between them. CDR1 and CDR2 (germline): MDHEN, SYDVKM. The CDR3 loop spans 15 amino acids. As originally analysed: ImmunoSEQ gave junction-only sequences without quality scores, so filtering differed. Assay used: immunoSEQ multiplex PCR; TCRdb lists only in-frame clones, some missing. From that table come the V and J calls and clone size; the DNA was used to work out D and trimming. The top ten hold 12% of the sample, which has some 490,000 clones, about 78% seen once. The clonotype originates from a woman aged 40 to 49 in good health. Some clones in this sample may be carry-over from other donors' samples. V is TRBV28 and J is TRBJ2-3; either TRBD1 or TRBD2 may fit D (6 bases each). Sequenced input: PBMCs. CDR3 in amino acids: CASSLRGRVADTQYF. The CDR3, as DNA: TGTGCCAGCAGTTTACGGGGGCGCGTCGCAGATACGCAGTATTTT.